Following are 26 T cell receptor beta chains from one sample sequenced in a study of cytomegalovirus exposure and HLA in healthy donors. A multiplex PCR was run with 60 Vbeta primers and 13 Jbeta primers. Profiled with immunoSEQ multiplex PCR; TCRdb holds only in-frame clones, not every one. The sample has about 140,000 clones, around 72% seen once. The sample was PBMCs. These receptor sequences come from a woman between 40 and 55 years old in good health and CMV-seronegative.

The J gene is TRBJ1-3, the V gene TRBV6-5; a weak D match, TRBD1 (6 bases). Germline assignment: CDR1 MNHEY and CDR2 SVGAGI. Trimming stripped 6 bases from V and 1 base from J, with 7 bases between. The CDR3 loop spans 13 amino acids. The CDR3: CASRTGSGNTIYF. The CDR3, as DNA: TGTGCCAGCAGAACAGGGTCTGGAAACACCATATATTTT.

The chain has TRBV6-4 and TRBJ1-1; D uncertain. Germline lookup yields CDR1 MRHNA and CDR2 SNTAGT. The CDR3 is 13 amino acids. The V end was cut by 4 bases, the J end by 2 bases, with 8 bases between. The CDR3 DNA reads TGTGCCAGCAGTGTTACCACTAACACTGAAGCTTTCTTT. This codes for CASSVTTNTEAFF.

The chain has TRBV27 and TRBJ2-2, with 10 bases identical to TRBD2. The V segment lost 6 bases and the J segment 6 bases; nucleotides outside the gene matches: 13. This CDR3 comprises 17 residues. Germline V lookup: CDR1 MNHEY, CDR2 SMNVEV (reference sequence). The CDR3 region has the DNA TGTGCCAGCAGATCCCTACTAGCGGGGACCGTACCCGGGGAGCTGTTTTTT. It yields the protein CASRSLLAGTVPGELFF.

The chain has TRBV15 and TRBJ1-5, with unresolved D. This CDR3 comprises 16 residues. Trimming removed 6 bases from V and 0 bases from J, with 15 bases in between. Germline V CDR1 and CDR2: LNHNV, YYDKDF (reference sequence). The CDR3 region is CATRLSRDYSNQPQHF. CDR3 in DNA: TGTGCCACCAGGCTCTCGAGGGATTATAGCAATCAGCCCCAGCATTTT.

The V call is TRBV19, the J call TRBJ2-2, with 9 bases matching TRBD1. V trimming: 0 bases; J trimming: 7 bases; junction bases outside the gene matches: 6. The CDR3 has 16 residues. CDR1 and CDR2 from the germline V gene are LNHDA and SQIVND (reference sequence). CDR3 in DNA: TGTGCCAGTAGTATAGAGGGGACAGGGCTTTTCGGGGAGCTGTTTTTT. The encoded protein is CASSIEGTGLFGELFF.

This clone was seen only a few times. This chain joins TRBV7-9 and TRBJ1-1, with 9 bases identical to TRBD1. J gave up 0 bases and V 1 base, and 0 bases lay outside the gene matches. The CDR3 length is 15 residues. Germline CDR1 SEHNR, CDR2 FQNEAQ (reference sequence). CDR3 sequence reads: CASSLGDRVNTEAFF. The DNA of the CDR3 is TGTGCCAGCAGCTTAGGGGACAGGGTGAACACTGAAGCTTTCTTT.

This clone was detected once. Mismatch with germline at one junction end may stem from a read error. The same CDR3 also results from other DNA sequences found in this sample. This chain joins TRBV27 and TRBJ1-6; TRBD1 agrees at 10 bases. Germline V lookup: CDR1 MNHEY, CDR2 SMNVEV (reference sequence). The CDR3 consists of 14 residues. CDR3 protein: CASRTGGGNSPLHF. The CDR3 DNA follows: TGCGCCAGCAGGACAGGGGGAGGAAATTCACCCCTCCACTTT.

This sequence joins TRBV7-2 and TRBJ2-2; possibly TRBD1 for D (7 bases). The CDR3 totals 16 residues. The V end lost 2 bases, the J end lost 0 bases, and 10 bases lay between the germline ends. CDR1 SGHTA and CDR2 FQGNSA come from the germline V gene. The CDR3 bases are TGTGCCAGCAGCTTACAGGGGGGCCCGAACACCGGGGAGCTGTTTTTT. Translated, it gives CASSLQGGPNTGELFF.

The rearrangement joins TRBV27 to TRBJ1-1, with TRBD1 matching 10 bases. The CDR3 is made up of 14 amino acids. Germline V gene sequence: CDR1 MNHEY, CDR2 SMNVEV (reference sequence). V lost 1 base and J lost 7; bases outside the gene matches: 3. Written as DNA, the CDR3 is TGTGCCAGCAGTTTATTTGGGACAGGGGTTGAAGCTTTCTTT. This codes for CASSLFGTGVEAFF.

This clone was observed a single time. V usage is TRBV6-1 and J usage is TRBJ1-1; no firm D call. Germline CDR1 MNHNS, CDR2 SASEGT. This CDR3 has 11 amino acids. Between the trimmed V and J ends, which lost 0 bases and 11 bases, there was a span of 7 bases. This CDR3 is CASSEARVAFF. The CDR3, as DNA: TGTGCCAGCAGTGAAGCGCGTGTTGCTTTCTTT.

This clone was detected once. The chain employs TRBV5-6 and TRBJ2-5; 9 positions agree with TRBD2. Germline-derived CDR1 and CDR2 are SGHDT and YYEEEE. The CDR3 consists of 14 residues. J gave up 5 bases and V 2 bases, and 4 bases lay outside the gene matches. CDR3: CASSFSGGTETQYF. For the CDR3, the DNA is TGTGCCAGCAGCTTCAGCGGGGGGACCGAGACCCAGTACTTC.

This sequence joins TRBV9 and TRBJ2-3; tentatively, D is TRBD2 (6 bases). Trimming stripped 0 bases from V and 0 bases from J, with 11 bases between. This CDR3 comprises 16 residues. CDR1 and CDR2 from the germline V gene are SGDLS and YYNGEE. CDR3 nucleotides: TGTGCCAGCAGCGTAGGGGGGGAAACTAGCACAGATACGCAGTATTTT. Its protein product is CASSVGGETSTDTQYF.

CDR3 bases: TGTGCCATCAGTGAGTCGGGAGGGGCGCGACCTAACTATGGCTACACCTTC. Its protein product is CAISESGGARPNYGYTF. This chain uses TRBV10-3 with TRBJ1-2; possible D gene TRBD1, 5 bases. CDR3 length equals 17 residues. The V and J ends lost 0 bases and 0 bases respectively, with 14 bases between them. CDR1 is ENHRY, CDR2 SYGVKD, per germline.

This clone was found a few times. The chain uses TRBV9 and TRBJ2-6; the D gene is possibly TRBD1 (5 bases). The CDR3 runs to 15 residues. V was shortened by 2 bases and J by 0 bases, with 6 bases between the two germline ends. The germline V gene has CDR1 SGDLS and CDR2 YYNGEE. The CDR3 nucleotides are TGTGCCAGCAGCGTGACAGCCTCTGGGGCCAACGTCCTGACTTTC. This sequence encodes CASSVTASGANVLTF.

J is TRBJ1-2 and V is TRBV6-5, with TRBD1 identical over 7 bases. Germline loops: CDR1 MNHEY, CDR2 SVGAGI. The junction had 5 bases not matched to a gene; V was cut back by 7 bases and J by 3 bases. CDR3 size: 13 residues. DNA for the CDR3: TGTGCCAGCAAACAAGGACAGGACTATGGCTACACCTTC. Amino acids: CASKQGQDYGYTF.

This clone has just a few counts. The chain uses TRBV9 and TRBJ1-1, with a possible D match to TRBD1 (6 bases). V was cut by 5 bases and J by 4 bases, with 15 bases left in between. Germline CDR1 is SGDLS and CDR2 is YYNGEE. The CDR3 extends over 14 amino acids. The CDR3 here is CASSLTGATTEAFF. The CDR3 nucleotides read TGTGCCAGCAGTTTGACAGGCGCTACCACTGAAGCTTTCTTT.

The gene calls are TRBV5-1 and TRBJ1-1, with 7 bases matching TRBD1. Unmatched junction bases numbered 5, after V lost 0 bases and J lost 3 bases. This CDR3 contains 15 residues. The germline CDR1 and CDR2 sequences are SGHRS and YFSETQ. The CDR3 loop reads CASSLAGRGDTEAFF. CDR3 DNA sequence: TGCGCCAGCAGCTTGGCGGGCAGGGGGGACACTGAAGCTTTCTTT.

The chain employs TRBV7-9 and TRBJ1-1; tentative D call: TRBD1 (6 bases). From germline, CDR1 is SEHNR and CDR2 FQNEAQ (reference sequence). The CDR3 has 14 residues. V was trimmed by 5 bases and J by 0 bases, leaving 10 bases between them. CDR3 residues: CASSPDSLNTEAFF. The CDR3 region has the DNA TGTGCCAGCAGCCCGGACAGCTTGAACACTGAAGCTTTCTTT.

This clone was recorded at least ten times. The chain is built from TRBV6-1 and TRBJ2-7, with a possible D match to TRBD1 (6 bases). Germline V CDR1 and CDR2: MNHNS, SASEGT. With 5 bases removed from V and 4 bases from J, the gap between germline ends came to 9 bases. The CDR3 is 12 residues long. CDR3 bases: TGTGCCAGCAGTCGACAGGATTACGAGCAGTACGTC. It yields the protein CASSRQDYEQYV.

The rearrangement joins TRBV19 to TRBJ2-1; 10 positions agree with TRBD1. Germline values: CDR1 LNHDA, CDR2 SQIVND (reference sequence). The CDR3 has 18 residues. J lost 5 bases, V lost 3 bases, and 13 bases had no gene match. CDR3 in amino acids: CASSIRDRGEKRDNEQFF. The CDR3 coding sequence is TGTGCCAGTAGTATCCGGGACAGGGGAGAAAAAAGGGACAATGAGCAGTTCTTC. Drawing the rest from reference TRBV19 and TRBJ2-1, the complete variable domain is DGGITQSPKYLFRKEGQNVTLSCEQNLNHDAMYWYRQDPGQGLRLIYYSQIVNDFQKGDIAEGYSVSREKKESFPLTVTSAQKNPTAFYLCASSIRDRGEKRDNEQFFGPGTRLTVL.

This sequence joins TRBV29-1 and TRBJ2-1; TRBD1 matches at 10 bases. Germline lookup yields CDR1 SQVTM and CDR2 ANQGSEA. Germline trimming cut 7 bases from V and 3 bases from J; bases unmatched to any gene: 3. The CDR3 extends over 13 amino acids. CDR3 DNA: TGCAGCGCCGGACAGGGGGTCTACAATGAGCAGTTCTTC. Protein sequence: CSAGQGVYNEQFF.

The gene calls are TRBV5-5 and TRBJ2-1; a possible D gene is TRBD2 (6 bases). Germline V gene data show CDR1 as SGHKS and CDR2 as YYEKEE (reference sequence). The CDR3 length is 15 residues. The ends were cut back, 2 bases at V and 2 bases at J, with 11 bases in the middle. The CDR3 sequence is CASSLAGGTYNEQFF. The CDR3 DNA follows: TGTGCCAGCAGCTTAGCCGGGGGTACCTACAATGAGCAGTTCTTC.

This chain uses TRBV4-1 with TRBJ1-3; TRBD1 aligns across 8 bases. The CDR3 spans 21 residues. Germline loops: CDR1 MGHRA, CDR2 YSYEKL. V lost 4 bases, J lost 1 base, and 21 bases stayed unmatched. CDR3 nucleotides: TGCGCCAGCAGCCCTGGCATCCTTAAGACAGGGGACATAAAATCTGGAAACACCATATATTTT. Its protein product is CASSPGILKTGDIKSGNTIYF.

The chain combines TRBV6-1 with TRBJ1-2; a weak D match, TRBD1 (6 bases). V was clipped by 4 bases and J by 3 bases, with 15 bases between them. This CDR3 is 15 amino acids long. CDR1 and CDR2 (germline): MNHNS, SASEGT. Written as DNA, the CDR3 is TGTGCCAGCAGTGTCCTTGGGACACCAGACTATGGCTACACCTTC. Protein: CASSVLGTPDYGYTF.

The chain links TRBV2 to TRBJ2-5, with 14 bases fitting TRBD2. The germline gives CDR1 SNHLY, CDR2 FYNNEI. V lost 6 bases to trimming and J lost 2 bases; unmatched junction nucleotides: 2. CDR3 length: 15 amino acids. The DNA of the CDR3 is TGTGCCAGCAGGGGACTAGCGGGGGCTCAAGAGACCCAGTACTTC. Amino acid sequence: CASRGLAGAQETQYF.

This clone was seen a handful of times. The chain employs TRBV29-1 and TRBJ1-1, with 7 bases lining up with TRBD1. The CDR3 is 14 residues long. Germline CDR1 reads SQVTM; CDR2 reads ANQGSEA. V was pared by 2 bases and J by 4 bases, with 7 bases of the junction left unmatched. Written as DNA, the CDR3 is TGCAGCGTTGAACGACAGGGTGGTGGCACTGAAGCTTTCTTT. Translated, it gives CSVERQGGGTEAFF.